These 18 T cell receptor beta chains were sequenced from one sample in a study of cytomegalovirus exposure and HLA in healthy donors. PCR used 60 Vbeta primers and 13 Jbeta primers. Assay: immunoSEQ multiplex PCR; the TCRdb copy retains only in-frame clones and omits some. Among over 65,000 clones listed, about three quarters were seen once. Source material: PBMCs. The source is a woman in her 30s in good health and CMV-seropositive.

The gene calls are TRBV7-2 and TRBJ2-1, with TRBD2 identical over 9 bases. There are 20 residues in the CDR3. After removal of 0 bases from V and 3 bases from J, the junction contained 15 bases not matched to a gene. Looked up from germline, CDR1 is SGHTA and CDR2 is FQGNSA. Here the CDR3 reads CASSLAPGTSYSRVYNEQFF. Written as DNA, the CDR3 is TGTGCCAGCAGCTTAGCGCCCGGGACTAGCTACTCACGCGTCTACAATGAGCAGTTCTTC.

The rearrangement links TRBV10-3 to TRBJ2-5; D gene ambiguous. The germline CDR1 and CDR2 sequences are ENHRY and SYGVKD. Trimming pared 3 bases from V and 1 base from J, leaving 3 bases between. The CDR3 runs to 12 residues. The CDR3 is CAISDRQETQYF. CDR3 nucleotides: TGTGCCATCAGTGACCGCCAAGAGACCCAGTACTTC.

The V call is TRBV12-5, the J call TRBJ2-1; 9 nucleotides align to TRBD2. In germline, CDR1 is LGHNT, CDR2 FRNRAP. With 1 base clipped from V and 9 bases from J, the junction kept 7 bases outside the gene matches. This CDR3 is built from 15 residues. CDR3 nucleotide sequence: TGTGCTAGTGGTTTGGCGGCGGGAGGGCCGTTTGAGCAGTTCTTC. It is translated as CASGLAAGGPFEQFF.

The J gene is TRBJ2-3, the V gene TRBV28, with D perhaps TRBD2 (6 bases). The CDR3 totals 12 residues. V shed 6 bases and J shed 6 bases, with 10 bases lying between them. Germline V gene sequence: CDR1 MDHEN, CDR2 SYDVKM. DNA for the CDR3: TGTGCCAGCAGGGACCGGGGGGATACGCAGTATTTT. The encoded protein is CASRDRGDTQYF.

Only a few counts were recorded for this clone. The rearrangement joins TRBV28 to TRBJ1-5; the match to TRBD1 covers 8 bases. The CDR3 extends over 16 amino acids. From germline, CDR1 is MDHEN and CDR2 SYDVKM. Trimming removed 3 bases from V and 1 base from J; junction bases left unmatched: 5. Here the CDR3 DNA reads TGTGCCAGCAGTTTGGCCGGACAGGGCAGCAATCAGCCCCAGCATTTT. Protein sequence: CASSLAGQGSNQPQHF. The variable domain in full, with the rest retrieved from reference TRBV28 and TRBJ1-5, is DVKVTQSSRYLVKRTGEKVFLECVQDMDHENMFWYRQDPGLGLRLIYFSYDVKMKEKGDIPEGYSVSREKKERFSLILESASTNQTSMYLCASSLAGQGSNQPQHFGDGTRLSIL.

The rearrangement joins TRBV4-1 to TRBJ1-1; 7 bases align to TRBD1. Germline values: CDR1 MGHRA, CDR2 YSYEKL. V lost 5 bases, J lost 1 base, and 4 bases stayed unmatched. This CDR3 has 14 amino acids. The CDR3 here is CASSYWTGNTEAFF. For the CDR3, the DNA is TGCGCCAGCAGCTATTGGACAGGGAACACTGAAGCTTTCTTT.

The gene calls are TRBV28 and TRBJ1-1; 7 bases match TRBD1. The V segment lost 1 base and the J segment 4 bases; nucleotides outside the gene matches: 3. This CDR3 is built from 14 residues. CDR1 and CDR2 (germline): MDHEN, SYDVKM. The CDR3: CASSLSGGSTEAFF. DNA for the CDR3: TGTGCCAGCAGTTTATCAGGGGGAAGCACTGAAGCTTTCTTT.

This chain links TRBV6-5 with TRBJ2-2, with D possibly being TRBD1 (6 bases). CDR1 MNHEY and CDR2 SVGAGI come from the germline V gene. The ends were cut back, 4 bases at V and 4 bases at J, with 16 bases in the middle. The CDR3 extends over 16 amino acids. CDR3 DNA: TGTGCCAGCAGTTTCTTATTGGGGGCGGGCACCGGGGAGCTGTTTTTT. Its translation is CASSFLLGAGTGELFF.

This clone has only a few counts. The V and J genes are TRBV7-2 and TRBJ2-5, with 8 bases identical to TRBD2. V gave up 5 bases and J gave up 2 bases; unmatched junction bases: 7. Germline V CDR1 and CDR2: SGHTA, FQGNSA. The CDR3 extends over 15 amino acids. CDR3 DNA sequence: TGTGCCAGCAGCCCATTTAGCGGGAAACAAGAGACCCAGTACTTC. It translates to CASSPFSGKQETQYF.

The chain joins TRBV19 to TRBJ1-1, with unresolved D. The germline V and J ends were trimmed by 2 bases and 0 bases, with 4 bases remaining between them. Germline CDR1 reads LNHDA; CDR2 reads SQIVND (reference sequence). The CDR3 is 13 amino acids. The CDR3 DNA is TGTGCCAGTAGTATAACACTGAACACTGAAGCTTTCTTT. This gives the protein CASSITLNTEAFF.

The chain is built from TRBV11-3 and TRBJ2-2; 9 bases line up with TRBD2. The CDR3 spans 15 residues. The ends lost 5 bases at V and 1 base at J; junction bases unmatched: 2. CDR1 is SGHNT, CDR2 YENEEA, per germline. In DNA form, the CDR3 reads TGTGCCAGCAGCCCGACTAGCGGGAACACCGGGGAGCTGTTTTTT. Its protein is CASSPTSGNTGELFF.

This clone was detected once. This CDR3 is CASNVAGVKETQYF. The DNA for the CDR3 is TGTGCCAGCAACGTAGCGGGAGTGAAAGAGACCCAGTACTTC. The V and J genes are TRBV2 and TRBJ2-5; TRBD2 matches 9 bases. The CDR3 sequence is 14 residues long. J was trimmed by 3 bases and V by 7 bases; bases with no gene match: 6. The V gene's germline CDR1 is SNHLY and CDR2 FYNNEI.

This chain links TRBV7-3 with TRBJ2-3; no clear D gene. The CDR3 is made up of 13 amino acids. Germline V lookup: CDR1 SGHTA, CDR2 FQGTGA. V was pared by 6 bases and J by 7 bases, with 14 bases between. Written as DNA, the CDR3 is TGTGCCAGCAGTGTCAATCGCGAAAATACGCAGTATTTT. Translation gives CASSVNRENTQYF.

V usage is TRBV6-5 and J usage is TRBJ1-1; D is ambiguous. In germline, CDR1 is MNHEY, CDR2 SVGAGI. The CDR3 is made up of 14 amino acids. The ends were cut back, 5 bases at V and 7 bases at J, with 17 bases in the middle. CDR3 nucleotide sequence: TGTGCCAGCAGTACCGGTACTATGCGAAATGAAGCTTTCTTT. Amino acid sequence: CASSTGTMRNEAFF.

The chain is built from TRBV15 and TRBJ2-4, with TRBD2 matching over 7 bases. Losses at the gene ends were 0 bases for V and 7 bases for J; bases not matched to a gene: 12. The length of the CDR3 is 17 residues. In germline, CDR1 is LNHNV, CDR2 YYDKDF (reference sequence). The CDR3 DNA follows: TGTGCCACCAGCAGAGATCTCGGGCGGGAGAGAGGGAACATTCAGTACTTC. Translated: CATSRDLGRERGNIQYF.

The gene calls are TRBV7-2 and TRBJ1-2; 8 positions agree with TRBD1. The germline V gene has CDR1 SGHTA and CDR2 FQGNSA. The trim removed 1 base at V and 4 bases at J, leaving 11 bases unmatched. The CDR3 is 17 residues long. The CDR3: CASSLDAPQGARYGYTF. In DNA form, the CDR3 reads TGTGCCAGCAGCTTAGATGCCCCCCAGGGGGCGCGCTATGGCTACACCTTC. The complete variable domain, with remaining parts taken from reference TRBV7-2 and TRBJ1-2, reads GAGVSQSPSNKVTEKGKDVELRCDPISGHTALYWYRQSLGQGLEFLIYFQGNSAPDKSGLPSDRFSAERTGGSVSTLTIQRTQQEDSAVYLCASSLDAPQGARYGYTFGSGTRLTVV.

This clone turned up a few times. The rearrangement joins TRBV29-1 to TRBJ1-1; tentatively, D is TRBD1 (6 bases). The CDR3 length is 10 residues. Germline loops: CDR1 SQVTM, CDR2 ANQGSEA. Deletions cut 5 bases from V and 6 bases from J, with 7 bases between. For the CDR3, the DNA is TGCAGCGTTAGACAGGCTGAAGCTTTCTTT. Protein sequence: CSVRQAEAFF. Variable domain in full (rest from reference TRBV29-1 and TRBJ1-1): SAVISQKPSRDICQRGTSLTIQCQVDSQVTMMFWYRQQPGQSLTLIATANQGSEATYESGFVIDKFPISRPNLTFSTLTVSNMSPEDSSIYLCSVRQAEAFFGQGTRLTVV.

This rearrangement joins TRBV6-1 to TRBJ1-2; 10 nucleotides line up with TRBD1. The germline V gene encodes CDR1 MNHNS and CDR2 SASEGT. Germline trimming cut 0 bases from V and 7 bases from J; bases unmatched to any gene: 2. This CDR3 has 14 residues. CDR3 sequence: CASSEARTGGGYTF. CDR3 DNA sequence: TGTGCCAGCAGTGAAGCTAGGACAGGGGGTGGCTACACCTTC.